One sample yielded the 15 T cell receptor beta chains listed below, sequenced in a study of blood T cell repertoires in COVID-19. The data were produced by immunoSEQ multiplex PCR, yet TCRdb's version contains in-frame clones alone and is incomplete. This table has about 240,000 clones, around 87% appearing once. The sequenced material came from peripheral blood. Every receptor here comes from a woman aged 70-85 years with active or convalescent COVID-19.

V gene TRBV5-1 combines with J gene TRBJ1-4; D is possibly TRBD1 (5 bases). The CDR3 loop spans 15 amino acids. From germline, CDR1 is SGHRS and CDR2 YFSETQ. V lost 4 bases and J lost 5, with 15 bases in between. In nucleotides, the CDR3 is TGCGCCAGCAGCGATTCCGGGACTCTCAATGAAAAACTGTTTTTT. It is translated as CASSDSGTLNEKLFF.

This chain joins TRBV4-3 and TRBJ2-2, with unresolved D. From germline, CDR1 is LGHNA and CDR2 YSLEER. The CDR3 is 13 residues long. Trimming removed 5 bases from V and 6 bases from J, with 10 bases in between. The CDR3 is CASSRTGAGELFF. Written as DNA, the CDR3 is TGCGCCAGCAGCAGAACCGGTGCCGGGGAGCTGTTTTTT.

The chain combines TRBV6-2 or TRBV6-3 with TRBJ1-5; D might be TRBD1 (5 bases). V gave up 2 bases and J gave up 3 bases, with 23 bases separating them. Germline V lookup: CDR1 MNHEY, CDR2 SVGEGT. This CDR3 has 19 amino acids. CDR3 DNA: TGTGCCAGCAGTTACCTCGATTTAAGGGGCCTCTTATCCAATCAGCCCCAGCATTTT. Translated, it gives CASSYLDLRGLLSNQPQHF.

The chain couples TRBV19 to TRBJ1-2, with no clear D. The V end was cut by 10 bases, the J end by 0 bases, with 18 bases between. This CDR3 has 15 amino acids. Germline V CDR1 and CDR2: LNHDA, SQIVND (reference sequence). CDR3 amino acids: CATLNSPWANYGYTF. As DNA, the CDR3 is TGTGCCACCCTTAACAGCCCGTGGGCTAACTATGGCTACACCTTC.

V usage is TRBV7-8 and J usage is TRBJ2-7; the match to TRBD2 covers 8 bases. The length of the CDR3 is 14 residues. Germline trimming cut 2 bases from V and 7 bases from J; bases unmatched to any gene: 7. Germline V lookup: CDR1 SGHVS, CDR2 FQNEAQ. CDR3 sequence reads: CASSLRGRGEEQYF. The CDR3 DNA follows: TGTGCCAGCAGCTTAAGAGGGCGGGGGGAAGAGCAGTACTTC.

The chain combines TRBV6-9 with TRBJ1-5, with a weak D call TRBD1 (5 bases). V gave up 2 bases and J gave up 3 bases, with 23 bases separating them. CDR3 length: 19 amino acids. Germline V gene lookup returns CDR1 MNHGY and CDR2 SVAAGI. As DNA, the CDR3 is TGTGCCAGCAGTTATGGGGCCTCGGACCACGAGAAAATCAATCAGCCCCAGCATTTT. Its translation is CASSYGASDHEKINQPQHF.

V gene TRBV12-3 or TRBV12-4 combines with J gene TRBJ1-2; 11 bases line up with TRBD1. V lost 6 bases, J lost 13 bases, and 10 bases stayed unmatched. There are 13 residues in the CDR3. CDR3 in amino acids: CASRIPGQGGCTF. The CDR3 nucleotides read TGTGCCAGCAGAATACCGGGACAGGGGGGGTGCACCTTC.

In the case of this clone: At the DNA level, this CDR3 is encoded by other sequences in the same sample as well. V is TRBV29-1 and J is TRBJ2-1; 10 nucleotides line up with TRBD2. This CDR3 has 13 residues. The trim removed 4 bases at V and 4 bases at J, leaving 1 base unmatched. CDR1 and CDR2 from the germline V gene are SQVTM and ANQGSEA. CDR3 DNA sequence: TGCAGCGTTGCTAGCGGGGGATACAATGAGCAGTTCTTC. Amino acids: CSVASGGYNEQFF.

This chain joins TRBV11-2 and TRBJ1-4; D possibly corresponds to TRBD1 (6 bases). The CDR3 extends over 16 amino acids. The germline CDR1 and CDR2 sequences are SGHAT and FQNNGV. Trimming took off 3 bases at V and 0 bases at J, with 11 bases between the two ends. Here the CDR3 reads CASSFGGRATNEKLFF. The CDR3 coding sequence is TGTGCCAGCAGCTTCGGGGGGCGGGCAACTAATGAAAAACTGTTTTTT. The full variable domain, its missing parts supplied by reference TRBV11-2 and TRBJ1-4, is EAGVAQSPRYKIIEKRQSVAFWCNPISGHATLYWYQQILGQGPKLLIQFQNNGVVDDSQLPKDRFSAERLKGVDSTLKIQPAKLEDSAVYLCASSFGGRATNEKLFFGSGTQLSVL.

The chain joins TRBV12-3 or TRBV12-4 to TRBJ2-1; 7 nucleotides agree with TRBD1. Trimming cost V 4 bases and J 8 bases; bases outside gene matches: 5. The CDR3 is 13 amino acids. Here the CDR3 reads CASSSRQGHEQFF. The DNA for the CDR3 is TGTGCCAGCAGTTCCCGACAGGGCCATGAGCAGTTCTTC.

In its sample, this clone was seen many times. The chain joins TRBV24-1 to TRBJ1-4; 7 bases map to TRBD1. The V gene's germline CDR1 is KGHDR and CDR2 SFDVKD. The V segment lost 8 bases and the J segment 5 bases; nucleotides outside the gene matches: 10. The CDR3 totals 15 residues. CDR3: CATMGTTGKNEKLFF. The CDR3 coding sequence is TGTGCCACCATGGGGACGACAGGGAAGAATGAAAAACTGTTTTTT.

The CDR3 loop is CASSPPGSQALNTEAFF. In nucleotides, the CDR3 is TGTGCCAGCTCACCTCCAGGGTCCCAAGCTCTGAACACTGAAGCTTTCTTT. The rearrangement uses TRBV18 and TRBJ1-1, with D perhaps TRBD1 (5 bases). From germline, CDR1 is KGHSH and CDR2 LQKENI. The CDR3 loop spans 17 amino acids. V lost 3 bases and J lost 0, with 17 bases in between.

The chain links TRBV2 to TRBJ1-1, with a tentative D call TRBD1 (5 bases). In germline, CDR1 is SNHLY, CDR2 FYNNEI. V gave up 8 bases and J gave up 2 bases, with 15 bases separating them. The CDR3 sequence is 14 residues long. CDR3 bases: TGTGCCAGCCGGGGGGACTCCTATAACACTGAAGCTTTCTTT. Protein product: CASRGDSYNTEAFF. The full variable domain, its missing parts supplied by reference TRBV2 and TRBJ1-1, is EPEVTQTPSHQVTQMGQEVILRCVPISNHLYFYWYRQILGQKVEFLVSFYNNEISEKSEIFDDQFSVERPDGSNFTLKIRSTKLEDSAMYFCASRGDSYNTEAFFGQGTRLTVV.

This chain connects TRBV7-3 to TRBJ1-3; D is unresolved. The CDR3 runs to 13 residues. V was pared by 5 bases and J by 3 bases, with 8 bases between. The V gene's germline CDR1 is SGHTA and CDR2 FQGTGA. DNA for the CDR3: TGTGCCAGCAGCGAGCAGCGTGGAAACACCATATATTTT. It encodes CASSEQRGNTIYF.

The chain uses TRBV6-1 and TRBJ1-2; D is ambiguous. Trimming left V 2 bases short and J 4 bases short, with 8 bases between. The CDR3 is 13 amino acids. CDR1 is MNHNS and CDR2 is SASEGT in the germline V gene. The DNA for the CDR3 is TGTGCCAGCAGTGAACTAGGGAGCTATGGCTACACCTTC. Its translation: CASSELGSYGYTF.